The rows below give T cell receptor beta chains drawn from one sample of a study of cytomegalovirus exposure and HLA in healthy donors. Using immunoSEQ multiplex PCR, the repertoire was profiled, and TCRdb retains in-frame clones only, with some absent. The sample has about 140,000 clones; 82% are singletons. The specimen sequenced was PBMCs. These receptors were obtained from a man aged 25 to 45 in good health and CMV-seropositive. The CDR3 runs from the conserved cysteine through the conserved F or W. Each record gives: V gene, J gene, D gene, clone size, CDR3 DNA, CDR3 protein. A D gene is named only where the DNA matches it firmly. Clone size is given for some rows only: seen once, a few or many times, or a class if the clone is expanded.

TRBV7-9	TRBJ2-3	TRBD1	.	TGTGCCAGCCGAGAACAGGGGGTTGGTACAGATACGCAGTATTTT	CASREQGVGTDTQYF
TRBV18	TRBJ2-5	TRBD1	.	TGTGCCAGCTCACCGGGACAGCAAGAGACCCAGTACTTC	CASSPGQQETQYF
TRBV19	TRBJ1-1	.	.	TGTGCCAGTAGTGTCAGGGGCAGGGACACTGAAGCTTTCTTT	CASSVRGRDTEAFF
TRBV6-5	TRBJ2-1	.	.	TGTGCCAGCAGTTACTCGCGGGGAACCTACAATGAGCAGTTCTTC	CASSYSRGTYNEQFF
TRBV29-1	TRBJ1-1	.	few	TGCAGCGAAACACAGGGTGATCATGGTAATGAAGCTTTCTTT	CSETQGDHGNEAFF
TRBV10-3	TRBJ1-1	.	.	TGTGCCATCAGGCAGGGCCTGAACACTGAAGCTTTCTTT	CAIRQGLNTEAFF
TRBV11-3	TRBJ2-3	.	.	TGTGCCAGCAGCTTCCCGGTTGATAGCGCTAGCACAGATACGCAGTATTTT	CASSFPVDSASTDTQYF
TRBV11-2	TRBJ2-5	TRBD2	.	TGTGCCAGCAGCTTAGGGTTAGCGGGAGACGAAGAGACCCAGTACTTC	CASSLGLAGDEETQYF
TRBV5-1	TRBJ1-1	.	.	TGCGCCAGCAGCCCCGGGCGGGCGGGGAACACTGAAGCTTTCTTT	CASSPGRAGNTEAFF
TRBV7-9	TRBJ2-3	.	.	TGTGCCAGCAGCTCCCGGACCCCGGGGGATACGCAGTATTTT	CASSSRTPGDTQYF
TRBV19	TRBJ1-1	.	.	TGTGCCAGCAGTAGGTTGGCGGGGGAAGGTGCCACTGAAGCTTTCTTT	CASSRLAGEGATEAFF